The 25 T cell receptor beta chains presented below share a single source sample, sequenced in a study of OX40 agonist ivuxolimab in advanced cancers. TCRdb keeps only in-frame clones here, not all; method: immunoSEQ multiplex PCR. The sample lists around 82,000 clones; roughly 91% were seen once. This specimen consisted of CD4+ or CD8+ T cells sorted from blood, obtained in a trial of the OX40 agonist ivuxolimab. The receptors were gathered from an adult with an advanced solid tumor such as melanoma, head and neck, liver or kidney cancer.

V gene TRBV14 combines with J gene TRBJ2-5; D not certain. The V and J ends lost 4 bases and 3 bases respectively, with 9 bases between them. Germline assignment: CDR1 SGHDN and CDR2 FVKESK. CDR3 size: 13 residues. The CDR3 region is CASSPRLKETQYF. The CDR3 DNA follows: TGTGCCAGCAGCCCCCGCCTAAAAGAGACCCAGTACTTC.

J is TRBJ2-5 and V is TRBV5-6; D assignment may be TRBD1 or TRBD2 (6 bases each). In germline, CDR1 is SGHDT, CDR2 YYEEEE. V dropped 6 bases and J dropped 1 base, with 13 bases sitting between them. There are 14 residues in the CDR3. CDR3 in amino acids: CASTRGGGQETQYF. The CDR3 coding sequence is TGTGCCAGCACCCGAGGAGGGGGCCAAGAGACCCAGTACTTC.

The chain recombines TRBV2 with TRBJ2-7; TRBD1 might be the D (6 bases). V lost 6 bases, J lost 6 bases, and 18 bases lay in between. Per germline, CDR1 SNHLY and CDR2 FYNNEI. The length of the CDR3 is 14 residues. CDR3: CASRVDRIWGEQYF. Written as DNA, the CDR3 is TGTGCCAGCAGAGTCGACAGGATCTGGGGCGAGCAGTACTTC. Using reference TRBV2 and TRBJ2-7 for the parts outside the CDR3, the full variable domain is EPEVTQTPSHQVTQMGQEVILRCVPISNHLYFYWYRQILGQKVEFLVSFYNNEISEKSEIFDDQFSVERPDGSNFTLKIRSTKLEDSAMYFCASRVDRIWGEQYFGPGTRLTVT.

This clone was seen once. V gene TRBV6-5 combines with J gene TRBJ1-1; D gene unclear. Germline V lookup: CDR1 MNHEY, CDR2 SVGAGI. The ends were cut back, 6 bases at V and 2 bases at J, with 13 bases in the middle. The CDR3 covers 14 residues. The CDR3 DNA reads as TGTGCCAGCAGAAGGTCGGCGGTAAACACTGAAGCTTTCTTT. Translation gives CASRRSAVNTEAFF.

This clone was seen just once. In nucleotides, the CDR3 is TGTGCCAGCAGCTCAAGTCCCACCCGCTATGGCTACACCTTC. Translated: CASSSSPTRYGYTF. The chain uses TRBV11-1 and TRBJ1-2, with unresolved D. This CDR3 comprises 14 residues. The V end was cut by 4 bases, the J end by 4 bases, with 13 bases between. CDR1 SGHAT and CDR2 FQDESV come from the germline V gene (reference sequence).

This clone appeared a single time. The chain uses TRBV7-8 and TRBJ2-7; 7 bases map to TRBD1. Germline V gene lookup returns CDR1 SGHVS and CDR2 FQNEAQ. CDR3 length equals 14 residues. Trimming at V came to 4 bases and at J to 1 base, leaving 4 bases not matched to a gene. The CDR3 reads CASSYRDRSYEQYF. The DNA for the CDR3 is TGTGCCAGCAGCTACCGGGACAGATCCTACGAGCAGTACTTC.

The chain joins TRBV6-6 to TRBJ1-1; D gene unclear. CDR1 is MNHNY, CDR2 SVGAGI, per germline (reference sequence). CDR3 length: 11 amino acids. The V and J ends lost 5 bases and 10 bases respectively, with 11 bases between them. This CDR3 is CASSTEIVAFF. CDR3 DNA sequence: TGTGCCAGCAGTACCGAGATCGTAGCTTTCTTT.

This clone is a singleton in its sample. The chain combines TRBV7-2 with TRBJ2-7, with D unclear. Trimming removed 5 bases from V and 2 bases from J, with 10 bases in between. Germline V gene sequence: CDR1 SGHTA, CDR2 FQGNSA. The length of the CDR3 is 13 residues. The CDR3 DNA follows: TGTGCCAGCAGCATGCGGACGACCTACGAGCAGTACTTC. Protein sequence: CASSMRTTYEQYF. Using reference TRBV7-2 and TRBJ2-7 for the parts outside the CDR3, the full variable domain is GAGVSQSPSNKVTEKGKDVELRCDPISGHTALYWYRQSLGQGLEFLIYFQGNSAPDKSGLPSDRFSAERTGGSVSTLTIQRTQQEDSAVYLCASSMRTTYEQYFGPGTRLTVT.

The rearrangement links TRBV19 to TRBJ1-5; D gene ambiguous. CDR1 is LNHDA and CDR2 is SQIVND in the germline V gene (reference sequence). The CDR3 length is 14 residues. Deletions cut 3 bases from V and 2 bases from J, with 8 bases between. CDR3 coding DNA: TGTGCCAGTAGTATTCCCCGGGGCAATCAGCCCCAGCATTTT. It yields the protein CASSIPRGNQPQHF.

The rearrangement joins TRBV5-4 to TRBJ2-3; D uncertain. Trimming removed 4 bases from V and 3 bases from J, with 9 bases in between. The CDR3 loop spans 13 amino acids. Germline values: CDR1 SGHNT, CDR2 YYREEE (reference sequence). The CDR3 nucleotides are TGTGCCAGCAGCCTTCCAATGACAGATACGCAGTATTTT. Translating gives CASSLPMTDTQYF.

This sequence joins TRBV6-6 and TRBJ2-2; 7 bases are a match to TRBD1. The V and J ends lost 6 bases and 5 bases, in that order; junction bases with no gene match: 9. Looked up from germline, CDR1 is MNHNY and CDR2 is SVGAGI (reference sequence). The CDR3 extends over 15 amino acids. CDR3 residues: CASRITGEYTGELFF. The CDR3 region has the DNA TGTGCCAGCAGGATAACAGGGGAATATACCGGGGAGCTGTTTTTT.

The chain recombines TRBV5-1 with TRBJ1-2, with D unclear. This CDR3 spans 16 amino acids. The V gene's germline CDR1 is SGHRS and CDR2 YFSETQ. Trimming left V 0 bases short and J 3 bases short, with 15 bases between. The CDR3 sequence: CASSLGVTLRDYGYTF. CDR3 DNA sequence: TGCGCCAGCAGCTTGGGGGTCACACTACGGGACTATGGCTACACCTTC. The variable domain in full, with the rest retrieved from reference TRBV5-1 and TRBJ1-2, is KAGVTQTPRYLIKTRGQQVTLSCSPISGHRSVSWYQQTPGQGLQFLFEYFSETQRNKGNFPGRFSGRQFSNSRSEMNVSTLELGDSALYLCASSLGVTLRDYGYTFGSGTRLTVV.

CDR3 protein: CASSRTTGGRGGSPLHF. CDR3 nucleotides: TGTGCCAGCTCTCGAACGACAGGGGGCCGCGGTGGGTCACCCCTCCACTTT. The genes are TRBV18 and TRBJ1-6; 10 nucleotides match TRBD1. Germline V gene lookup returns CDR1 KGHSH and CDR2 LQKENI. J lost 10 bases, V lost 6 bases, and 15 bases had no gene match. The CDR3 is made up of 17 amino acids.

This chain uses TRBV19 with TRBJ1-4, with a possible D match to TRBD1 (6 bases). The germline V and J ends were trimmed by 11 bases and 8 bases, with 18 bases remaining between them. In germline, CDR1 is LNHDA, CDR2 SQIVND (reference sequence). The CDR3 runs to 13 residues. CDR3 in amino acids: CACSGAWGEKLFF. The CDR3, as DNA: TGTGCCTGTTCGGGGGCTTGGGGGGAAAAACTGTTTTTT.

The chain has TRBV6-4 and TRBJ2-3, with D possibly matching TRBD2 (6 bases). The germline V gene has CDR1 MRHNA and CDR2 SNTAGT. CDR3 length equals 12 residues. V lost 11 bases to trimming and J lost 4 bases, with 13 bases between them. CDR3 nucleotide sequence: TGTGCCGGAGGGGAGGCCGCAGATACGCAGTATTTT. Amino acid sequence: CAGGEAADTQYF.

The J gene is TRBJ2-1, the V gene TRBV5-1, with 7 bases that match TRBD2. J was trimmed by 3 bases and V by 4 bases; bases with no gene match: 10. This CDR3 has 16 residues. Per the germline V gene, CDR1 is SGHRS and CDR2 is YFSETQ. The CDR3 coding sequence is TGCGCCAGCAGCCCTATTGGGAGGGGTGGCTACAATGAGCAGTTCTTC. Amino acid sequence: CASSPIGRGGYNEQFF.

The rearrangement joins TRBV5-5 to TRBJ1-2; tentatively, D is TRBD1 (6 bases). The CDR3 contains 14 residues. V was trimmed by 3 bases and J by 0 bases, leaving 9 bases between them. Germline V gene data show CDR1 as SGHKS and CDR2 as YYEKEE (reference sequence). Here the CDR3 reads CASSSGGANYGYTF. In DNA, the CDR3 is TGTGCCAGCAGCTCGGGGGGCGCTAACTATGGCTACACCTTC.

This chain links TRBV6-6 with TRBJ1-4; the D is unclear. The CDR3 covers 11 residues. Looked up from germline, CDR1 is MNHNY and CDR2 is SVGAGI (reference sequence). V gave up 8 bases and J gave up 8 bases, with 9 bases separating them. CDR3 protein: CASPIKEKLFF. The CDR3, as DNA: TGTGCCAGCCCCATAAAGGAAAAACTGTTTTTT.

The chain joins TRBV2 to TRBJ2-5; either TRBD1 or TRBD2 may supply D (5 bases each). V lost 11 bases, J lost 4 bases, and 29 bases lay in between. Germline values: CDR1 SNHLY, CDR2 FYNNEI. The CDR3 runs to 17 residues. CDR3 in DNA: TGTGCCGGCTCCCCGACCAAAGGTGGGGGTTTAGGAGAGACCCAGTACTTC. Its protein is CAGSPTKGGGLGETQYF. Full variable domain (rest looked up from reference TRBV2 and TRBJ2-5): EPEVTQTPSHQVTQMGQEVILRCVPISNHLYFYWYRQILGQKVEFLVSFYNNEISEKSEIFDDQFSVERPDGSNFTLKIRSTKLEDSAMYFCAGSPTKGGGLGETQYFGPGTRLLVL.

The chain links TRBV13 to TRBJ2-7; D perhaps matches TRBD2 (5 bases). The germline V gene encodes CDR1 PRHDT and CDR2 FYEKMQ (reference sequence). Between the trimmed V and J ends, which lost 5 bases and 4 bases, there was a span of 9 bases. This CDR3 contains 12 residues. The CDR3 sequence: CASSRTGYEQYF. The CDR3 DNA reads TGTGCCAGCAGCCGGACGGGGTACGAGCAGTACTTC.

The J gene is TRBJ2-7, the V gene TRBV7-9, with no clear D. Trimming removed 2 bases at V and 3 bases at J, with 2 bases between. CDR3 length: 11 amino acids. CDR1 and CDR2 from the germline V gene are SEHNR and FQNEAQ (reference sequence). In DNA form, the CDR3 reads TGTGCCAGCAGCTTAAACTACGAGCAGTACTTC. Encoded protein: CASSLNYEQYF.

This chain joins TRBV5-4 and TRBJ2-1; maybe TRBD1 (5 bases). In germline, CDR1 is SGHNT, CDR2 YYREEE (reference sequence). The CDR3 contains 13 residues. V lost 4 bases and J 5 bases, leaving 10 bases between the germline ends. The CDR3 sequence: CASSPQGDNEQFF. CDR3 coding DNA: TGTGCCAGCAGCCCTCAAGGGGACAATGAGCAGTTCTTC.

The rearrangement uses TRBV19 and TRBJ1-1, with 7 bases identical to TRBD1. V lost 5 bases and J lost 0; bases outside the gene matches: 12. This CDR3 comprises 17 residues. From germline, CDR1 is LNHDA and CDR2 SQIVND (reference sequence). The chain's CDR3 is CASSRLGDSLVNTEAFF. CDR3 bases: TGTGCCAGTAGTCGTCTCGGGGACAGCCTTGTGAACACTGAAGCTTTCTTT.

V usage is TRBV25-1 and J usage is TRBJ2-1; weak D call: TRBD1 (5 bases). The V end lost 2 bases, the J end lost 6 bases, and 11 bases lay between the germline ends. The CDR3 length is 14 residues. Germline assignment: CDR1 MGHDK and CDR2 SYGVNS. CDR3 amino acids: CASSEPDSRNEQFF. The DNA for the CDR3 is TGTGCCAGCAGTGAACCTGACAGCCGCAATGAGCAGTTCTTC.

CDR3 sequence (DNA): TGTGCCAGTAGTGACGACCGAACCTGGAACACTGAAGCTTTCTTT. Translation gives CASSDDRTWNTEAFF. V gene TRBV19 combines with J gene TRBJ1-1; no reliable D call. CDR3 length: 15 residues. Germline V lookup: CDR1 LNHDA, CDR2 SQIVND (reference sequence). Trimming removed 5 bases from V and 1 base from J, with 14 bases in between.